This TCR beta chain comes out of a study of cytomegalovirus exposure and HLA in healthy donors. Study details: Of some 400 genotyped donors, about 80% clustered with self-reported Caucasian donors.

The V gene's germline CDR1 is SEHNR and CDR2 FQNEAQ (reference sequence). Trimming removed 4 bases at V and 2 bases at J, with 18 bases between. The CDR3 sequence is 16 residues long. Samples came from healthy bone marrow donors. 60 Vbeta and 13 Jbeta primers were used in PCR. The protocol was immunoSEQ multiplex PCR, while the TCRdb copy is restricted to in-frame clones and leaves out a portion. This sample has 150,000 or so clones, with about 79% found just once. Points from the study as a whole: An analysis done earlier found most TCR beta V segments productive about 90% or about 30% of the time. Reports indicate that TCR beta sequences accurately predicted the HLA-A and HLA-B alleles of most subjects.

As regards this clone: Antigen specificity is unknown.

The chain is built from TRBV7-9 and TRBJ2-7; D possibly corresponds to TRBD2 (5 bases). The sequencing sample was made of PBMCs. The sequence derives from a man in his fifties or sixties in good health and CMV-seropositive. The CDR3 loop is CASSSLSGSGAYEQYF. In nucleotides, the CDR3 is TGTGCCAGCAGCTCTCTATCGGGATCCGGGGCCTACGAGCAGTACTTC.